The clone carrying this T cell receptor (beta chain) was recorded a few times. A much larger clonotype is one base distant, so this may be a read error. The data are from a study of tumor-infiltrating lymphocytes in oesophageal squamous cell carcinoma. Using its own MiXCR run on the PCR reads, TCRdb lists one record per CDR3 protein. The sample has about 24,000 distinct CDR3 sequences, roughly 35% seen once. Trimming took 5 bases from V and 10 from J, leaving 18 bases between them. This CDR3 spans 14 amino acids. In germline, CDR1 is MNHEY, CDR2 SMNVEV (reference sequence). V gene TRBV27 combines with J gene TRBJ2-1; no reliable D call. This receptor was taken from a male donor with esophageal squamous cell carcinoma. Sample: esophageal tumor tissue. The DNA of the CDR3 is TGTGCCAGCAGTCCGCCATCGCGACTCTACGAGCAGTTCTTC. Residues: CASSPPSRLYEQFF.